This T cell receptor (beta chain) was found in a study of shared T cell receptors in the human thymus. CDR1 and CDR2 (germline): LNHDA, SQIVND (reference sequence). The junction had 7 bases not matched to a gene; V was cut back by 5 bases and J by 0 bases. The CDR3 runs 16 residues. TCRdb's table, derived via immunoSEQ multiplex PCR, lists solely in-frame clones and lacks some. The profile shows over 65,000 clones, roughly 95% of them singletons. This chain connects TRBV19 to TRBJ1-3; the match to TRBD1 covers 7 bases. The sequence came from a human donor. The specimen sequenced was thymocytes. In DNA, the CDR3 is TGTGCCAGTAGTCCCGAACAGGGGAGCTCTGGAAACACCATATATTTT. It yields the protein CASSPEQGSSGNTIYF.